At least ten counts were recorded for the clone carrying this TCR beta chain. Both iRepertoire HTBI primers and Arm-PCR of CDR3 regions were used to build the TCR beta libraries. From the multiplex PCR reads, TCRdb called clonotypes with MiXCR, one entry per CDR3 protein. Of 300,000 to 400,000 distinct CDR3 sequences listed, over 15% were seen once; the top ten hold roughly 27%. The sample's time point: newly diagnosed GD, antithyroid drugs for less than 3 months. Scientists built the TCR library using RNA that was extracted from PBMCs. Graves' disease diagnoses used American Thyroid Association guidelines. The data originate from a study of regulatory T cells in long-lasting Graves disease. These sequences were also reported in another study, on T cells in Graves' hyperthyroidism and ophthalmopathy.

The sequence came from a man aged 40-50 years with Graves disease. The sequencing used peripheral blood mononuclear cells (PBMCs), collected at new diagnosis, from a patient treated with antithyroid drugs.

The CDR3 nucleotides read TGCGCCAGCAGCTCGGGACAGGGTAGGACTGAAGCTTTCTTT. It yields the protein CASSSGQGRTEAFF. The chain employs TRBV5-1 and TRBJ1-1; 9 nucleotides align to TRBD1. V was pared by 3 bases and J by 5 bases, with 5 bases of the junction left unmatched. Germline V CDR1 and CDR2: SGHRS, YFSETQ. CDR3 length: 14 amino acids.